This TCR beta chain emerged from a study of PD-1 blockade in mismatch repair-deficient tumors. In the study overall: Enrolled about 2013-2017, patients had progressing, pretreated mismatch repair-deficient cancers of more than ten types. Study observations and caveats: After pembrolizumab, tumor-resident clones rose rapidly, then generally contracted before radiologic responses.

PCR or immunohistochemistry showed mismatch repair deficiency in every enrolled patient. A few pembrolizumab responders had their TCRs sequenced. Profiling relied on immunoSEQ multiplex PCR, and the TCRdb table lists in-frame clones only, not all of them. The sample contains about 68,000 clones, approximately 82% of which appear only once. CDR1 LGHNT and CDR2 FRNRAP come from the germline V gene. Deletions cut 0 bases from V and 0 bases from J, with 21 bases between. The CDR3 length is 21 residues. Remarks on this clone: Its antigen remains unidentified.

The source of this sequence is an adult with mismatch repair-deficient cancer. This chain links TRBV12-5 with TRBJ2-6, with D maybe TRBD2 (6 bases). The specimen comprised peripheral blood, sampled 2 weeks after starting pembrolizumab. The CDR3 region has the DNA TGTGCTAGTGGTTTGGTAATGCAGGGAGGCCTGACCAACTCTGGGGCCAACGTCCTGACTTTC. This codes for CASGLVMQGGLTNSGANVLTF.